This is a list of T cell receptor beta chains from one sample in a study of cytomegalovirus exposure and HLA in healthy donors. Repertoires were generated with immunoSEQ multiplex PCR, while TCRdb's copy carries only in-frame clones and drops some. The sample includes 75,000 to 95,000 clones, around 78% seen only once; the top ten take around 4.3%. The specimen was PBMCs. These receptors all come from a woman aged 40 to 50 in good health and CMV-seropositive. Both conserved end residues are part of each CDR3. The order of the fields is clone size, J gene, V gene, D gene, CDR3 protein, CDR3 DNA. The D gene is left open where the match is weak. Size is omitted from some rows. Given values are once, few, many or a class for expanded clones.

medium-sized	TRBJ2-3	TRBV6-4	TRBD2	CASSESGATDTQYF	TGTGCCAGCAGTGAAAGCGGGGCTACAGATACGCAGTATTTT
NA	TRBJ2-1	TRBV27	TRBD2	CASSLAGGPNEQFF	TGTGCCAGCAGCCTAGCGGGAGGGCCGAATGAGCAGTTCTTC
few	TRBJ2-1	TRBV7-2	NA	CASSQNWGDNEQFF	TGTGCCAGCAGCCAGAACTGGGGAGACAATGAGCAGTTCTTC
NA	TRBJ2-7	TRBV10-3	NA	CAISEGVTYEQYF	TGTGCCATCAGTGAAGGGGTTACCTACGAGCAGTACTTC
few	TRBJ2-3	TRBV7-6	NA	CASSWGYGDTQYF	TGTGCCAGCAGCTGGGGCTACGGGGATACGCAGTATTTT
NA	TRBJ2-7	TRBV27	TRBD1	CASSLGDRVSYEQYF	TGTGCCAGCAGTTTGGGGGACAGGGTCTCCTACGAGCAGTACTTC
NA	TRBJ2-5	TRBV18	TRBD1	CASSPAGTGGQETQYF	TGTGCCAGCTCACCAGCAGGGACAGGGGGCCAAGAGACCCAGTACTTC
NA	TRBJ2-1	TRBV11-2	NA	CASSLRGSYNEQFF	TGTGCCAGCAGCTTAAGAGGGTCCTACAATGAGCAGTTCTTC
few	TRBJ1-6	TRBV2	NA	CASRSDSQNSPLHF	TGTGCCAGCAGATCAGACAGTCAAAATTCACCCCTCCACTTT
NA	TRBJ2-2	TRBV6-4	NA	CASSDSVLASGELFF	TGTGCCAGCAGTGACTCCGTACTAGCTTCCGGGGAGCTGTTTTTT
NA	TRBJ2-1	TRBV5-1	NA	CASSLAQGAYNEQFF	TGCGCCAGCAGCTTGGCACAGGGCGCCTACAATGAGCAGTTCTTC
NA	TRBJ2-3	TRBV2	TRBD2	CASLAGDKGDTQYF	TGTGCCAGTCTAGCGGGAGATAAGGGAGATACGCAGTATTTT
NA	TRBJ2-7	TRBV9	TRBD2	CASSVGGGLVHEQYF	TGTGCCAGCAGCGTAGGCGGGGGGCTGGTACACGAGCAGTACTTC
NA	TRBJ2-7	TRBV30	NA	CAWSAQQTEQYF	TGTGCCTGGAGTGCACAGCAAACCGAGCAGTACTTC
NA	TRBJ2-3	TRBV5-1	TRBD2	CASSLGGGRTDTQYF	TGCGCCAGCAGCTTGGGGGGCGGGAGGACAGATACGCAGTATTTT
once	TRBJ1-4	TRBV5-5	NA	CASSGGVPTGTEGEKLFF	TGTGCCAGCAGCGGGGGGGTTCCCACTGGGACGGAGGGTGAAAAACTGTTTTTT
few	TRBJ1-1	TRBV27	TRBD1	CASSWTGGTEAFF	TGTGCCAGCAGTTGGACAGGGGGGACTGAAGCTTTCTTT
NA	TRBJ2-7	TRBV27	NA	CASSRQGPTTSQYF	TGTGCCAGCAGTCGTCAGGGGCCTACTACGTCGCAGTACTTC